Ten or more counts support the clone carrying this TCR beta chain. V lost 8 bases and J lost 2; bases outside the gene matches: 3. Germline CDR1 is LNHNV and CDR2 is YYDKDF (reference sequence). This CDR3 has 14 amino acids. This entry belongs to a study of T-cell reconstitution after alpha-beta-depleted transplantation in children. Unique molecular identifiers were incorporated during preparation of the TCRbeta library. TCRdb redid the calling of the PCR reads with MiXCR, one entry per CDR3 protein. This sample has 600,000 to 800,000 distinct CDR3 sequences, with about an eighth found just once. This chain connects TRBV15 to TRBJ2-3; the match to TRBD2 covers 11 bases. This TCR was recovered from a girl between 2 and 10 years old with congenital amegakaryocytic thrombocytopenia, due to receive a stem cell transplant. The source material was PBMCs, sampled before TCRalphabeta/CD19-depleted stem cell transplant. CDR3 coding DNA: TGTGCCACCTTAGCGGGAGGGCCCACAGATACGCAGTATTTT. This sequence encodes CATLAGGPTDTQYF.